The subject of this entry is one T cell receptor (beta chain). Its target is not known. The entry originates in a study of cytomegalovirus exposure and HLA in healthy donors. For the study at large: Prior work identified around 120 million unique TCR beta sequences in some 200 million T cells.

V was shortened by 0 bases and J by 7 bases, with 11 bases between the two germline ends. The CDR3 contains 14 residues. Germline values: CDR1 SGDLS, CDR2 YYNGEE. Study outcomes and limitations: Previously analyzed data showed that most TCR beta V segments were productive at a frequency of about 90% or about 30%.

PCR employed 60 Vbeta and 13 Jbeta primers. The assay was immunoSEQ multiplex PCR, and TCRdb's table has in-frame clones only and misses some. The sample shows about 140,000 clones, 70% to 80% of them seen only once. The chain carries TRBV9 and TRBJ2-1; TRBD1 might be the D (6 bases). The sequenced material came from PBMCs. The sequence came from a female donor in good health and CMV-seronegative. CDR3 coding DNA: TGTGCCAGCAGCGTAGTGGGGCAGGGGAATGAGCAGTTCTTC. As protein: CASSVVGQGNEQFF.